The rows below give T cell receptor beta chains drawn from one sample of a study of PD-L1 blockade in urothelial cancer. TCRdb's copy holds only in-frame clones and misses some; the assay was immunoSEQ multiplex PCR. Of about 63,000 clones in the sample, 81% were seen once. Sequenced here: PBMCs, sampled around atezolizumab (anti-PD-L1) treatment. The receptors were gathered from a man between 65 and 85 years old with urothelial cancer. Each CDR3 is given without its conserved first and last residue. The order of the fields is J gene, D gene, V gene, CDR3 protein. The D gene is left open where the match is weak.

j_call: TRBJ1-1; d_call: .; v_call: TRBV9; cdr3_aa: ASSVPGGSTEAF
j_call: TRBJ2-7; d_call: TRBD1; v_call: TRBV5-1; cdr3_aa: ASSFTGVAYEQY
j_call: TRBJ2-2; d_call: .; v_call: TRBV14; cdr3_aa: ASSQVPLTTGELF
j_call: TRBJ2-2; d_call: TRBD1; v_call: TRBV6-1; cdr3_aa: ASSEVWAGGTGELF
j_call: TRBJ2-3; d_call: .; v_call: TRBV11-3; cdr3_aa: ASSSRQYTDTQY
j_call: TRBJ2-5; d_call: TRBD2; v_call: TRBV6-5; cdr3_aa: ASRTREGRETQY
j_call: TRBJ1-2; d_call: .; v_call: TRBV16; cdr3_aa: ASSHQDRNYGYT
j_call: TRBJ2-1; d_call: TRBD2; v_call: TRBV12-5; cdr3_aa: ASGTFLAGVSNEQF
j_call: TRBJ2-1; d_call: .; v_call: TRBV11-3; cdr3_aa: ASSPGRAYNEQF
j_call: TRBJ2-1; d_call: TRBD2; v_call: TRBV6-6; cdr3_aa: ASKSSGSYNEQF
j_call: TRBJ2-1; d_call: .; v_call: TRBV21-1; cdr3_aa: ASSKLNGSYNEQF
j_call: TRBJ2-1; d_call: TRBD2; v_call: TRBV2; cdr3_aa: ASISGGWNEQF
j_call: TRBJ1-2; d_call: .; v_call: TRBV7-2; cdr3_aa: ASSPGLTNYGYT
j_call: TRBJ2-3; d_call: .; v_call: TRBV14; cdr3_aa: ASSQDGAWQFTDTQY
j_call: TRBJ1-2; d_call: TRBD1; v_call: TRBV6-1; cdr3_aa: ASIPTGSGGYT
j_call: TRBJ2-3; d_call: .; v_call: TRBV7-9; cdr3_aa: ASSLSAVTDTQY
j_call: TRBJ1-1; d_call: .; v_call: TRBV28; cdr3_aa: ASSLRGINTEAF
j_call: TRBJ2-1; d_call: TRBD2; v_call: TRBV19; cdr3_aa: ASSIRGHLAGAYNEQF
j_call: TRBJ2-6; d_call: .; v_call: TRBV30; cdr3_aa: AWSFGSGANVLT
j_call: TRBJ1-1; d_call: TRBD1; v_call: TRBV2; cdr3_aa: ASKETGLNTEAF
j_call: TRBJ2-3; d_call: .; v_call: TRBV7-9; cdr3_aa: ASSSHPEAGSTDTQY
j_call: TRBJ2-2; d_call: .; v_call: TRBV11-3; cdr3_aa: ASSRYGQAGTGELF
j_call: TRBJ2-1; d_call: .; v_call: TRBV2; cdr3_aa: ASSPYNEQF
j_call: TRBJ2-3; d_call: .; v_call: TRBV11-2; cdr3_aa: ASSLWVGPADTQY
j_call: TRBJ1-2; d_call: TRBD1; v_call: TRBV18; cdr3_aa: ASSRTGDYGYT
j_call: TRBJ2-1; d_call: TRBD1; v_call: TRBV5-1; cdr3_aa: ASSQLPTGESYNEQF
j_call: TRBJ2-2; d_call: TRBD2; v_call: TRBV30; cdr3_aa: AWSWGLAGVSGELF